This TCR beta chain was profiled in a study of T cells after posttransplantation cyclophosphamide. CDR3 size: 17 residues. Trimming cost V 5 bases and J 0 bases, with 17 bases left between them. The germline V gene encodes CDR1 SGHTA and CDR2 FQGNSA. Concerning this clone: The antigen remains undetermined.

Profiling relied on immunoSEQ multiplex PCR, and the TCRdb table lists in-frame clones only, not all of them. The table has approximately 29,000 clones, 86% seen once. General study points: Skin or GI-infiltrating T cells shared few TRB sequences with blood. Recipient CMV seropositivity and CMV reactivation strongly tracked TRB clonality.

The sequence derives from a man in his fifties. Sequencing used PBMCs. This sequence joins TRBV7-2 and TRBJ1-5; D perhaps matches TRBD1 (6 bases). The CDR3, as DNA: TGTGCCAGCAGCCCATGGGGGGGGGCGTATAGCAATCAGCCCCAGCATTTT. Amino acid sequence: CASSPWGGAYSNQPQHF.